This T cell receptor (beta chain) was obtained from a study of blood T cell repertoires in COVID-19. Study context: Material from acute and convalescent COVID-19 was sourced from the United States, Italy and Spain. PBMCs, B-cell-depleted T cells, or T cells provided the cDNA or gDNA that made up the material.

In the authors' methods: Reference gene primer amplification in the assay estimated nucleated cell counts. Clones were read by immunoSEQ multiplex PCR, and TCRdb kept only the in-frame ones, dropping some. That table gives V, J and clone size, and the DNA gave D and trimming. The sample shows about 83,000 clones, more than 90% of them seen only once. V shed 3 bases, J shed 1 base, and the junction held 5 bases outside the gene matches. Germline-derived CDR1 and CDR2 are DFQATT and SNEGSKA (reference sequence). This CDR3 spans 15 amino acids. The chain links TRBV20-1 to TRBJ2-5; 10 bases are shared with TRBD2. The clonotype was recovered from a woman over 75 with active or convalescent COVID-19. Specimen: peripheral blood. CDR3 bases: TGCAGTGCTAGTAAGTCTAGCGGGGGCCAAGAGACCCAGTACTTC. Translation: CSASKSSGGQETQYF.